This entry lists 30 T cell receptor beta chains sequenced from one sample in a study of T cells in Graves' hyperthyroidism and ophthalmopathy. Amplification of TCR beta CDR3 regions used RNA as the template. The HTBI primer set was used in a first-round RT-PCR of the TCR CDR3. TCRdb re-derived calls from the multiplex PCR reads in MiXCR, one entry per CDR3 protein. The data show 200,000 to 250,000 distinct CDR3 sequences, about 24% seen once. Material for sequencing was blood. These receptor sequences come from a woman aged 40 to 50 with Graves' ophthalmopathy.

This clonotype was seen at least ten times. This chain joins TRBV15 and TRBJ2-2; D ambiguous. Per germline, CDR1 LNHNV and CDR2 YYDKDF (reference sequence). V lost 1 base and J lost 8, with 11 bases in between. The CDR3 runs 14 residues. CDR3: CATSRARDWGELFF. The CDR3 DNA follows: TGTGCCACCAGCAGAGCCCGCGACTGGGGGGAGCTGTTTTTT.

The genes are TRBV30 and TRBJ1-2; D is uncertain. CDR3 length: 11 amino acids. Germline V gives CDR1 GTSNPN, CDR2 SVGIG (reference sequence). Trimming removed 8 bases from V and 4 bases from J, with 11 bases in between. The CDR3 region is CAHDSFYGYTF. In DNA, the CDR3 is TGTGCCCATGACTCGTTCTATGGCTACACCTTC.

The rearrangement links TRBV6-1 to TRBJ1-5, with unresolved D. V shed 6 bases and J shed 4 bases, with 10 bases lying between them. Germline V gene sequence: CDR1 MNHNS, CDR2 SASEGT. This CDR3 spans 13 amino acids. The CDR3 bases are TGTGCCAGCAGATCGTTACAGAATCAGCCCCAGCATTTT. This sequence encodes CASRSLQNQPQHF.

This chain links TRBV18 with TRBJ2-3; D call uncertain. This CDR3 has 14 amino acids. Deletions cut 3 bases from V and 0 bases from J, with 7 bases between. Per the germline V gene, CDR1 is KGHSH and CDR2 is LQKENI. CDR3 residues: CASSPGRSTDTQYF. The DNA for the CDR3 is TGTGCCAGCTCACCTGGCAGGAGCACAGATACGCAGTATTTT. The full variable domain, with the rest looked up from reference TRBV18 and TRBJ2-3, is NAGVMQNPRHLVRRRGQEARLRCSPMKGHSHVYWYRQLPEEGLKFMVYLQKENIIDESGMPKERFSAEFPKEGPSILRIQQVVRGDSAAYFCASSPGRSTDTQYFGPGTRLTVL.

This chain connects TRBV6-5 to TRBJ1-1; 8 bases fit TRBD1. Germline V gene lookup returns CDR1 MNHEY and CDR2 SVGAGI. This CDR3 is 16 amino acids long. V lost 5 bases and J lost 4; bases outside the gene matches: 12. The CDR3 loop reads CASSNHGQGEGTEAFF. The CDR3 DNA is TGTGCCAGCAGTAACCATGGACAGGGAGAGGGCACTGAAGCTTTCTTT.

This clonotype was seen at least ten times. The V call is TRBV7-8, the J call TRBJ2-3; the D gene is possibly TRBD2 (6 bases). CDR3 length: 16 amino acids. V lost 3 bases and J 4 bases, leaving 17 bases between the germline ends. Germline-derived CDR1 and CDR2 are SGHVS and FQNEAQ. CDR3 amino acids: CASSFPEREVSDTQYF. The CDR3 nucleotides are TGTGCCAGCAGCTTCCCCGAGAGGGAGGTGTCAGATACGCAGTATTTT.

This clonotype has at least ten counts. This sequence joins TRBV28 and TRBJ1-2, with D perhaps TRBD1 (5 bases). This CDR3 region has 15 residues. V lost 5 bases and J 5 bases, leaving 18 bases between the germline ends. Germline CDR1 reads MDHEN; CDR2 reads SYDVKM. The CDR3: CASSLQLTAPYGYTF. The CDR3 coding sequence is TGTGCCAGCAGTCTCCAATTGACAGCCCCTTATGGCTACACCTTC.

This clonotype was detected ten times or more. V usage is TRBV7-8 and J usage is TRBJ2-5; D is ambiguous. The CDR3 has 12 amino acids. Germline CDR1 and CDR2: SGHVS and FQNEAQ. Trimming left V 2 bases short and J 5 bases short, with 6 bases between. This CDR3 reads CASSLFGETQYF. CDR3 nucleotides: TGTGCCAGCAGCTTATTTGGGGAGACCCAGTACTTC. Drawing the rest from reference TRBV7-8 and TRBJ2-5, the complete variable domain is GAGVSQSPRYKVAKRGQDVALRCDPISGHVSLFWYQQALGQGPEFLTYFQNEAQLDKSGLPSDRFFAERPEGSVSTLKIQRTQQEDSAVYLCASSLFGETQYFGPGTRLLVL.

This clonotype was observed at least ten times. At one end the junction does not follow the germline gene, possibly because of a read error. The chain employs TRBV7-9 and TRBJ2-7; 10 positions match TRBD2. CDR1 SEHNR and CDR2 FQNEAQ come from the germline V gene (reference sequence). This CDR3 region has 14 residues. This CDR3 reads CASSLAGDSYEQYF. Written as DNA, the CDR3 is TGTGCCAGCAGCCTAGCGGGAGATAGCTACGAGCAGTACTTC.

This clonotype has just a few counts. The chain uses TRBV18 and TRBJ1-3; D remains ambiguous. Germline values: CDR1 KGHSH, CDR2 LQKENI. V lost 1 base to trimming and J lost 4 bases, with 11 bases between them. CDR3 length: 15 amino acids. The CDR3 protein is CASSPRRKSGNTIYF. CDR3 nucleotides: TGTGCCAGCTCACCACGGCGAAAATCGGGAAACACCATATATTTT.

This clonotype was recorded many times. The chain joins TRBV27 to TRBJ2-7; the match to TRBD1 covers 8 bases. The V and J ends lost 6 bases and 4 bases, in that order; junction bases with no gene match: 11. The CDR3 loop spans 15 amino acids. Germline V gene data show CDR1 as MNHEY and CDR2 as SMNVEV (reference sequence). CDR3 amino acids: CASSSTRDRFYEQYF. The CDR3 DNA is TGTGCCAGCAGCTCGACGAGGGACAGGTTTTACGAGCAGTACTTC.

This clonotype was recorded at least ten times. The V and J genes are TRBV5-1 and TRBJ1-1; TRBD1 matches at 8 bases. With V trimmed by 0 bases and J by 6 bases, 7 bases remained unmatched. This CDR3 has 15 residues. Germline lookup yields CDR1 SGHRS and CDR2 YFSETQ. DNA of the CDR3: TGCGCCAGCAGCTTGGAAGGACAGGGTAGCGCTGAAGCTTTCTTT. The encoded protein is CASSLEGQGSAEAFF.

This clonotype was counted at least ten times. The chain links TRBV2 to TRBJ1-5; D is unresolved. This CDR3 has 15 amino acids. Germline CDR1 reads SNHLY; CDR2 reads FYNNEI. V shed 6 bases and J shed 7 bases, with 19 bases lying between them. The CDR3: CASRGPDGRGQPQHF. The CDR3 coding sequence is TGTGCCAGCAGGGGCCCGGACGGGCGTGGACAGCCCCAGCATTTT. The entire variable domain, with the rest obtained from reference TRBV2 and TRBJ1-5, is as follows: EPEVTQTPSHQVTQMGQEVILRCVPISNHLYFYWYRQILGQKVEFLVSFYNNEISEKSEIFDDQFSVERPDGSNFTLKIRSTKLEDSAMYFCASRGPDGRGQPQHFGDGTRLSIL.

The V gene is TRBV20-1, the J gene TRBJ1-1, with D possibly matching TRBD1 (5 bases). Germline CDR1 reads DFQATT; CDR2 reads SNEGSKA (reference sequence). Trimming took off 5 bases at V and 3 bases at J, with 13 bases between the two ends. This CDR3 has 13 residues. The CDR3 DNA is TGCAGTGCTCGACGGGGGAGGGACACTGAAGCTTTCTTT. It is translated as CSARRGRDTEAFF.

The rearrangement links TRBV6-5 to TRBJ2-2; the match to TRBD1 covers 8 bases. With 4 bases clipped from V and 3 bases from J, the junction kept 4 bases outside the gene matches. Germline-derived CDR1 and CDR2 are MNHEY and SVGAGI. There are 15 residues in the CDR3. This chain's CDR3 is CASSSRQGYTGELFF. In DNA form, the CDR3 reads TGTGCCAGCAGTTCAAGACAGGGGTACACCGGGGAGCTGTTTTTT.

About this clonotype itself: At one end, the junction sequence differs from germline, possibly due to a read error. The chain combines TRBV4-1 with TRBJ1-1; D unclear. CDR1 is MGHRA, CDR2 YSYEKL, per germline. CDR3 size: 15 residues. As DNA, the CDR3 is TGTATCACCAGTGGCGGGTCGCGATTTAACACTGAAGCTTTCTTT. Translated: CITSGGSRFNTEAFF.

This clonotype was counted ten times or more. This CDR3 is CASSLALGAGELFF. CDR3 sequence (DNA): TGTGCCAGCAGCTTAGCGCTAGGGGCCGGGGAGCTGTTTTTT. The V call is TRBV7-2, the J call TRBJ2-2; a weak D match, TRBD1 (5 bases). Germline loops: CDR1 SGHTA, CDR2 FQGNSA. This CDR3 is 14 amino acids long. With 0 bases removed from V and 6 bases from J, the gap between germline ends came to 8 bases.

CDR3: CASSFWDSGNTIYF. In nucleotides, the CDR3 is TGTGCCAGCAGTTTCTGGGACTCTGGAAACACCATATATTTT. J is TRBJ1-3 and V is TRBV11-3; no clear D gene. This CDR3 contains 14 residues. Trimming removed 6 bases at V and 0 bases at J, with 9 bases between. Germline V gene sequence: CDR1 SGHNT, CDR2 YENEEA.

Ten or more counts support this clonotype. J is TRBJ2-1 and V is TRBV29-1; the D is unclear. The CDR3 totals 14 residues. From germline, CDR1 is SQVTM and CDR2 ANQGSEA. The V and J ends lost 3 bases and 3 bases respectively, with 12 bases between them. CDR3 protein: CSVDPTSNYNEQFF. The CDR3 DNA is TGCAGCGTTGACCCTACAAGTAACTACAATGAGCAGTTCTTC.

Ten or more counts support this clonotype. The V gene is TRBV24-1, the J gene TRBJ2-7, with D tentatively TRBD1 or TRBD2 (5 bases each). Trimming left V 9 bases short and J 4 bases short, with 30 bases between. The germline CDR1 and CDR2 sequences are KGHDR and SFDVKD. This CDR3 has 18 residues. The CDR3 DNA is TGTGCCACCCCTACTAAATTCCGGGACCCTCCGGCCCTATACGAGCAGTACTTC. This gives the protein CATPTKFRDPPALYEQYF.

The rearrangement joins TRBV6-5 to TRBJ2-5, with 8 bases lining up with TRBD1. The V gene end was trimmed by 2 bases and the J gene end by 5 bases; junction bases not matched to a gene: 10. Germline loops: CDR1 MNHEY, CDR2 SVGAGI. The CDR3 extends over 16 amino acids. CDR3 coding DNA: TGTGCCAGCAGTTACGGTGGCCAGGGGGCTGGGGAGACCCAGTACTTC. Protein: CASSYGGQGAGETQYF.

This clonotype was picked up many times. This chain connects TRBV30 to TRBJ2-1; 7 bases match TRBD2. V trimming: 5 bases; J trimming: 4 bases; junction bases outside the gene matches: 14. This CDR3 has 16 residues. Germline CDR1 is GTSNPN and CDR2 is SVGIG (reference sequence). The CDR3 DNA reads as TGTGCCTGGCAAAGGGACGGGGAGGGATTATACAATGAGCAGTTCTTC. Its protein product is CAWQRDGEGLYNEQFF.

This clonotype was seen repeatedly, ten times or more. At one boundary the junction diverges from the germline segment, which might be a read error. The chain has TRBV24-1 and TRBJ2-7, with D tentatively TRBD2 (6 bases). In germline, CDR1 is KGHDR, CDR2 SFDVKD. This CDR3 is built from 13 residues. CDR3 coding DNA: TGTGCCACCAGCCCCGGGAGCTCCTACGAACAGTACTTC. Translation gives CATSPGSSYEQYF.

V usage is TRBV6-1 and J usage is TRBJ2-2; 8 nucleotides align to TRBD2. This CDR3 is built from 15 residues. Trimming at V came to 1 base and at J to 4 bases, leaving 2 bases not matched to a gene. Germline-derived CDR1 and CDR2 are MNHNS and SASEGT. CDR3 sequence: CASSEVAGITGELFF. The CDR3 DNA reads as TGTGCCAGCAGTGAAGTAGCGGGAATCACCGGGGAGCTGTTTTTT.

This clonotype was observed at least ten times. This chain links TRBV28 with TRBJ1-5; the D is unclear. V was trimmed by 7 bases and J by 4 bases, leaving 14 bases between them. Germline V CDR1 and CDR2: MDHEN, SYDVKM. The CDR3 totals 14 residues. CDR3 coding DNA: TGTGCCAGCAACCCCGGTGGTGGGAATCAGCCCCAGCATTTT. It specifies CASNPGGGNQPQHF.

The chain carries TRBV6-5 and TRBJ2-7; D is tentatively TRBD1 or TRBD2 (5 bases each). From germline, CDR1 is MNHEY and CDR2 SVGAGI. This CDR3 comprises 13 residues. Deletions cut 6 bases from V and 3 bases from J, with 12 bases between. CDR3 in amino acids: CASRYGTRYEQYF. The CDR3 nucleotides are TGTGCCAGCAGGTATGGGACCCGCTACGAGCAGTACTTC.

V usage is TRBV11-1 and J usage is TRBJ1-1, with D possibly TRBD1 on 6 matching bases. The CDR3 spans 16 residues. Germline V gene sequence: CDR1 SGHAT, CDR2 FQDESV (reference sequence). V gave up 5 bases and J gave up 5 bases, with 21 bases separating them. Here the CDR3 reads CASSPFSITGRTEAFF. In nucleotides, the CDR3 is TGTGCCAGCAGCCCATTTTCCATTACAGGGAGGACTGAAGCTTTCTTT.

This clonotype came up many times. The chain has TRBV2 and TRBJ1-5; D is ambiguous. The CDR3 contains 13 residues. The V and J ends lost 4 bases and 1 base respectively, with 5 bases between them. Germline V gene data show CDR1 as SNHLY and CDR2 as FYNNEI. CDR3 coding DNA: TGTGCCAGCAGTGTATGGAGCAATCAGCCCCAGCATTTT. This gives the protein CASSVWSNQPQHF.

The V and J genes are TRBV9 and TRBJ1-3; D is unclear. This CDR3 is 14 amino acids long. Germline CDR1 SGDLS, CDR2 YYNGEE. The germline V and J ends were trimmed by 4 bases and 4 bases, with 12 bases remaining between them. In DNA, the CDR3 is TGTGCCAGCAGCCCCCGGCCCCTCGGAAACACCATATATTTT. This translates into CASSPRPLGNTIYF.

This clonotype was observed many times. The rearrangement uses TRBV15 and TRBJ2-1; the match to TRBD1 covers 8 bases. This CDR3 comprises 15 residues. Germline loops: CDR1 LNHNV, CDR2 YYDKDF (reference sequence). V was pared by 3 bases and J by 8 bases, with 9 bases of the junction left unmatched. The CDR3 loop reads CATSREDREDYEQFF. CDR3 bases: TGTGCCACCAGCAGGGAGGACAGGGAGGATTATGAGCAGTTCTTC.